Detailed here is one TCR beta chain. The antigen is undetermined. The data are from a study of graft-versus-host responses after intestinal transplantation. The assay was immunoSEQ multiplex PCR, and TCRdb's table has in-frame clones only and misses some. This sample carries around 110,000 clones, over 75% of them seen once, and the ten largest clones take over 0.15%. Whole-study findings and limits: Peak circulating GvH clone levels were associated with early post-transplant HvG declines.

CDR3 length: 17 amino acids. Germline-derived CDR1 and CDR2 are SGDLS and YYNGEE. With V trimmed by 4 bases and J by 0 bases, 11 bases remained unmatched. The rearrangement links TRBV9 to TRBJ2-3; 7 bases are shared with TRBD1. This receptor was obtained from a human donor who received an intestinal transplant. Here the sequenced sample was unstimulated CD4+ T cells sorted from spleen or lymph node cells, taken before intestinal transplant. CDR3 bases: TGTGCCAGCAGCAGAGGGCAAGGGGGCCAAAGCACAGATACGCAGTATTTT. It codes for CASSRGQGGQSTDTQYF.